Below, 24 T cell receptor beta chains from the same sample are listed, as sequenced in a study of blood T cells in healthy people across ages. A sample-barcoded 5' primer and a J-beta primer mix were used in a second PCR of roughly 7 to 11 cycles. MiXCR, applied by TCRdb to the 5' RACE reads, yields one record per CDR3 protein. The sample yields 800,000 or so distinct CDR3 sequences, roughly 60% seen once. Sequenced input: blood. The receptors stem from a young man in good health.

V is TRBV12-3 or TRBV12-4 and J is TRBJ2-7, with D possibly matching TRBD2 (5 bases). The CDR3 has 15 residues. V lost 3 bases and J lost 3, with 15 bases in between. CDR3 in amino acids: CASSFQTGNLYEQYF. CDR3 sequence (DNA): TGTGCCAGCAGTTTCCAGACGGGAAACCTCTACGAGCAGTACTTC.

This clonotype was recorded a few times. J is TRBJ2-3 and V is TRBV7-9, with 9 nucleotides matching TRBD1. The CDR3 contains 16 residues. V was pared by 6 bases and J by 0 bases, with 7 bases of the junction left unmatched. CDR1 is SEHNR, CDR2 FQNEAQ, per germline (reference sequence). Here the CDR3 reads CASRPRTGESTDTQYF. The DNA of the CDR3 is TGTGCCAGCAGACCCAGGACAGGGGAAAGCACAGATACGCAGTATTTT.

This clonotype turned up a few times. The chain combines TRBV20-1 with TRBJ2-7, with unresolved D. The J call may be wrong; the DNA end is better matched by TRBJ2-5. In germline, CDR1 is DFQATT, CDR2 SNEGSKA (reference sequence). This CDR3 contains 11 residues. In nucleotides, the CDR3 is TGCAGTGCTAACAGAGAAGAGACCCAGTACTTC. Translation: CSANREETQYF.

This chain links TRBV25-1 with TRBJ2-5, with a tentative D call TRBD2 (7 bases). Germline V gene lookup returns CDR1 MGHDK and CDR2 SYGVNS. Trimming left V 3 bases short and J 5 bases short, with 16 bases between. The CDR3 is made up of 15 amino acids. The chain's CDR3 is CASSDFGGRVETQYF. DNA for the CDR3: TGTGCCAGCAGTGATTTCGGGGGGCGCGTTGAGACCCAGTACTTC.

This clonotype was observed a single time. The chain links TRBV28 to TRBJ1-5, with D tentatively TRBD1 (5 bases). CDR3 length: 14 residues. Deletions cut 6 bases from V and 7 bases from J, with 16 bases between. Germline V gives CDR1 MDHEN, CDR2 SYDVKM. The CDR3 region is CASSSGGGRQPQHF. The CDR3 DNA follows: TGTGCCAGCAGCTCGGGTGGGGGAAGACAGCCCCAGCATTTT.

Here the CDR3 DNA reads TGCAGTGCTAGAGAACTAGCGGCTTACAATGAGCAGTTCTTC. Amino acids: CSARELAAYNEQFF. V gene TRBV20-1 combines with J gene TRBJ2-1; 8 bases are a match to TRBD2. This CDR3 region has 14 residues. Germline lookup yields CDR1 DFQATT and CDR2 SNEGSKA (reference sequence). Trimming cost V 0 bases and J 4 bases; bases outside gene matches: 2.

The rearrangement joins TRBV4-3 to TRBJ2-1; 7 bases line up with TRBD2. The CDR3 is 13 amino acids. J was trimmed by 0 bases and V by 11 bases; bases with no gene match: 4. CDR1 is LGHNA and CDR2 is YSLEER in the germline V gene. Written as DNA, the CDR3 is TGCGCCCACAAGCGGGGCTCCTACAATGAGCAGTTCTTC. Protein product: CAHKRGSYNEQFF.

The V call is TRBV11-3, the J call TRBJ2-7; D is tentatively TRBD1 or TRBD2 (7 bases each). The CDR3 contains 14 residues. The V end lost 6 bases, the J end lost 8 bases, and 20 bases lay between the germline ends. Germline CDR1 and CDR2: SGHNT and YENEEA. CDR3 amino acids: CASSTGEGREKQYF. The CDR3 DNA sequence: TGTGCCAGCAGTACAGGGGAGGGACGGGAAAAGCAGTACTTC.

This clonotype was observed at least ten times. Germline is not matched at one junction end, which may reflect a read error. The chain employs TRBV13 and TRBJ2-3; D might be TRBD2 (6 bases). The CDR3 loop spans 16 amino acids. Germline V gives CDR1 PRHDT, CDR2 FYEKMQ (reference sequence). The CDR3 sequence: CASSLGSSGLTDTQYF. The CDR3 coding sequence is TGCGCCAGCAGCTTGGGGAGTAGCGGTCTCACAGATACGCAGTATTTT.

The CDR3 DNA reads as TGCGCCAGCAGCCATCGGGACAGACCTCAAGAGACCCAGTACTTC. Encoded protein: CASSHRDRPQETQYF. V and J are TRBV4-1 and TRBJ2-5, with 7 bases that match TRBD1. The V and J ends lost 3 bases and 2 bases, in that order; junction bases with no gene match: 6. The CDR3 is 15 residues long. Germline V lookup: CDR1 MGHRA, CDR2 YSYEKL.

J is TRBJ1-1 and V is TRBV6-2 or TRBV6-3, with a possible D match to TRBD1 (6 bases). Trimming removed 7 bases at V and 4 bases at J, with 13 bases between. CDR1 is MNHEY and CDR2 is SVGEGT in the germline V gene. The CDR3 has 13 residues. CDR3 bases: TGTGCCAGCACCAGGGGAATCGGCACTGAAGCTTTCTTT. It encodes CASTRGIGTEAFF.

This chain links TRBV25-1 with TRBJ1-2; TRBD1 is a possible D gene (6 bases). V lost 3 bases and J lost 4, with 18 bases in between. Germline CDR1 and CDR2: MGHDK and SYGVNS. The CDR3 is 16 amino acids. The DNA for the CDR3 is TGTGCCAGCAGTGACCCAAGGTCCGGGGGGGCCTATGGCTACACCTTC. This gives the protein CASSDPRSGGAYGYTF.

The CDR3 here is CASSRVAPDTQYF. CDR3 bases: TGTGCCAGCAGTAGAGTGGCCCCAGATACGCAGTATTTT. This chain joins TRBV12-3 or TRBV12-4 and TRBJ2-3; D is uncertain. This CDR3 is built from 13 residues. V was clipped by 5 bases and J by 4 bases, with 10 bases between them.

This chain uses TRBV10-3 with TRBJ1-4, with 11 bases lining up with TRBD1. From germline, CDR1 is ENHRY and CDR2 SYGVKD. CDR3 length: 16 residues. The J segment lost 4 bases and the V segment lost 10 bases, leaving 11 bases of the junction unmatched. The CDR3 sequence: CATSPGTGGINEKLFF. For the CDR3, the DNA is TGTGCCACAAGCCCCGGGACAGGGGGGATTAATGAAAAACTGTTTTTT.

CDR3 sequence: CASSYKAGASSTDTQYF. In DNA form, the CDR3 reads TGTGCCAGCAGTTACAAGGCGGGGGCTAGTAGCACAGATACGCAGTATTTT. The rearrangement joins TRBV6-6 to TRBJ2-3, with a possible D match to TRBD2 (7 bases). V lost 2 bases and J 0 bases, leaving 15 bases between the germline ends. Germline lookup yields CDR1 MNHNY and CDR2 SVGAGI (reference sequence). The CDR3 totals 17 residues.

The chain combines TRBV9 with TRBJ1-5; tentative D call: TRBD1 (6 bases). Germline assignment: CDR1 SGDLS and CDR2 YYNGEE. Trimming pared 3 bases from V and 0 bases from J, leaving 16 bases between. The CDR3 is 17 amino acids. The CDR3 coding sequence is TGTGCCAGCAGCGAGGGGGGGGGACACTTTAGCAATCAGCCCCAGCATTTT. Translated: CASSEGGGHFSNQPQHF. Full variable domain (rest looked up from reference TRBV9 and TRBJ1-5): DSGVTQTPKHLITATGQRVTLRCSPRSGDLSVYWYQQSLDQGLQFLIQYYNGEERAKGNILERFSAQQFPDLHSELNLSSLELGDSALYFCASSEGGGHFSNQPQHFGDGTRLSIL.

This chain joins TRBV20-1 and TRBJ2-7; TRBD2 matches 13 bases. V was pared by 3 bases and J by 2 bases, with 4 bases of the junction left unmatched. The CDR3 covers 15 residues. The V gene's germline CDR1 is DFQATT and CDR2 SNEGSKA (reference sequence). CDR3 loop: CSASTGTSGTYEQYF. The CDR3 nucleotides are TGCAGTGCTAGTACCGGGACTAGCGGGACCTACGAGCAGTACTTC.

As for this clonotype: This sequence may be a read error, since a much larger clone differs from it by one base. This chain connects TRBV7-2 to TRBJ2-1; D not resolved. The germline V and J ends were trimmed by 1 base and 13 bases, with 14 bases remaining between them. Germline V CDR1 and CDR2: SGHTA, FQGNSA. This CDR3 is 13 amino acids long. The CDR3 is CASSLVGEETQFF. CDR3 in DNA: TGTGCCAGCAGCTTAGTAGGAGAGGAGACCCAGTTCTTC.

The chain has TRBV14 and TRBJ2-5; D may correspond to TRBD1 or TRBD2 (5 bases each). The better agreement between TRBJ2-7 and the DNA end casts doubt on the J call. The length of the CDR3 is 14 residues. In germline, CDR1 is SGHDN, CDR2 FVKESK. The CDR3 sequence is CASSQVGPSYEQYF. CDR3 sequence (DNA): TGTGCCAGCAGCCAAGTGGGACCGAGCTACGAGCAGTACTTC.

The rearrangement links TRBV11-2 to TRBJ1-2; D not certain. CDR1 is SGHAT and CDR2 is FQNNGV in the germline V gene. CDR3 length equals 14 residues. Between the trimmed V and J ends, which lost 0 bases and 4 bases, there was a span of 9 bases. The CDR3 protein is CASSLDRISYGYTF. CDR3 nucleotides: TGTGCCAGCAGCTTAGATCGAATATCCTATGGCTACACCTTC.

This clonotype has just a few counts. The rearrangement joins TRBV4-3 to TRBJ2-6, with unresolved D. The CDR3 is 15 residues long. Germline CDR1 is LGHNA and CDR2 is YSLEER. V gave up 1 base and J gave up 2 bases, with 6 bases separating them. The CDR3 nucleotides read TGCGCCAGCAGCCAAGCCCTGGCTGGGGCCAACGTCCTGACTTTC. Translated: CASSQALAGANVLTF.

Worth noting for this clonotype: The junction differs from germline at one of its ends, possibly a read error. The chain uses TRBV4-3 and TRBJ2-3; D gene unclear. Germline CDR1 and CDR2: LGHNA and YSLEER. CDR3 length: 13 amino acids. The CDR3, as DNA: TGCGCCAGCAGCCAGGCGACGGCAGATGCGCAGTATTTT. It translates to CASSQATADAQYF.

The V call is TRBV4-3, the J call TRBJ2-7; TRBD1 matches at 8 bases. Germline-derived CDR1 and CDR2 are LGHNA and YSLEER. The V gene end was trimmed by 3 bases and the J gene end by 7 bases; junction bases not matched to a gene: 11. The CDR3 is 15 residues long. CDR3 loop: CASSQGGQEVDEQYF. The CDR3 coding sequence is TGCGCCAGCAGCCAGGGGGGACAGGAAGTTGATGAGCAGTACTTC.

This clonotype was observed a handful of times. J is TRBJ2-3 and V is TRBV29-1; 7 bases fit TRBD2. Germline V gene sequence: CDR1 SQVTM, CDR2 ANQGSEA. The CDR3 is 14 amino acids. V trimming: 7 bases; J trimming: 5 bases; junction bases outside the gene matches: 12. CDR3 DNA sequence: TGCAGCGGGGGGGGGTCGGGACCTATAGATACGCAGTATTTT. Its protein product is CSGGGSGPIDTQYF.